The following is a T cell receptor beta chain sequence with its context. What antigen it recognizes has not been identified. The record has no base qualities; no much larger clone is one base away. These data belong to a study of blood T cell repertoires in COVID-19 (TCRdb year 2020). Context from the whole study: Samples from collaborators originated in the United States, Italy and Spain and spanned both the acute and convalescent phases of COVID-19. The material from the prospective study consisted of cDNA or gDNA derived from T cells, B-cell-depleted T cells, or PBMCs. Deeply sampled blood TCRbeta repertoires from subjects exposed to, actively infected with, or recovered from COVID-19 were included in the dataset. The repertoires were released in a freely available public database meant as a resource for research on the immune response to SARS-CoV-2. The samples were drawn from the first 160 participants of the ongoing ImmuneRACE study and from some 1,300 subjects provided by 6 global collaborators. A de-identified subject ID, COVID-19 status, age in years and sex were almost always included in the sample metadata. HLA class I and class II types, where available, came from metadata supplied by the sample provider rather than from assay-based typing.

Reading from cysteine to phenylalanine, the CDR3 counts 15 amino acids. Here the CDR3 DNA is all that survives: 45 bases in frame from base 1. As encoded in the germline V gene, CDR1 is SGHAT while CDR2 is FQNNGV. Trimming costs V 1 base and J 3 bases, and their ends lie 10 bases apart. TCRbeta CDR3 regions were amplified from genomic DNA by means of the immunoSEQ Assay, a bias-controlled multiplex PCR. The paper's data handling went like this. Within the assay, amplification of reference gene primers was used to estimate how many nucleated cells each sample contained. To quantify the absolute abundance of each unique TCRbeta CDR3 rearrangement, sequence reads were collapsed and filtered. For each sample, productive Simpson clonality was calculated as the square root of Simpson's diversity index across productive rearrangements. Entries here come from immuneACCESS through TCRdb and include only in-frame sequences with V and J called. Some clones fail to appear in such tables; in the studies checked, an unresolved V gene covers under half of the shortfall, and the cause of the remainder is unknown. V, J and clone size reflect that table, while D and trimming were determined from the DNA. For this sample the table gives a few hundred thousand clones, of which approximately 88% were detected only once. The ten largest clones capture over 10% of the sample.

What the authors observed across the whole study: The quantity of clinical and demographic metadata differed by source and by participant and was supplied without curation.

One collaborating source in Seattle enrolled patients during active infection and followed them longitudinally through the course of disease. Whole blood was collected in K2EDTA tubes by collaborating institutions according to the institutions' own protocols. For TCRbeta analysis, collaborator samples were shipped as frozen whole blood, as isolated PBMCs, or as DNA extracted from either sample type. The chain uses TRBV11-2 and TRBJ1-5; tentative D gene TRBD1, with 5 bases matching. This TCR was recovered from a woman between 45 and 65 years old with COVID-19, enrolled during active disease. What was sequenced was peripheral blood. The CDR3 region reads CASSLGLGPNQPQHF. The DNA is TGTGCCAGCAGCTTAGGTCTGGGGCCCAATCAGCCCCAGCATTTT. Outside the CDR3, residues come from the reference TRBV11-2 and TRBJ1-5 proteins, so the full variable domain is: EAGVAQSPRYKIIEKRQSVAFWCNPISGHATLYWYQQILGQGPKLLIQFQNNGVVDDSQLPKDRFSAERLKGVDSTLKIQPAKLEDSAVYLCASSLGLGPNQPQHFGDGTRLSIL.